The T cell receptor (beta chain) under discussion was sequenced for a study of T-cell reconstitution after alpha-beta-depleted transplantation in children. The library targeted TCRbeta and was prepared with unique molecular identifiers. MiXCR, applied by TCRdb to the PCR reads, yields one record per CDR3 protein. This table holds more than 200,000 distinct CDR3 sequences, approximately 9.8% found once. This clonotype appeared many times. The CDR3 sequence is 16 residues long. V lost 0 bases and J lost 6; bases outside the gene matches: 11. The germline V gene has CDR1 SGHRS and CDR2 YFSETQ. The chain uses TRBV5-1 and TRBJ2-7; 8 bases are a match to TRBD1. Material: PBMCs from the stem cell graft donor, obtained from the stem cell graft. The clonotype was recovered from a human donor who donated a stem cell graft to a child with SCID. The CDR3 nucleotides read TGCGCCAGCAGCTTGGGGGATCGGACAGGGTACGGCGAGCAGTACTTC. It translates to CASSLGDRTGYGEQYF.